A single sample is the source of the 9 T cell receptor beta chains below, sequenced in a study of graft-versus-host responses after intestinal transplantation. Sequenced by immunoSEQ multiplex PCR; TCRdb stores in-frame clones only, minus some. The data hold about 100,000 clones, with approximately 84% observed a single time. Antigens of these TCRs are unknown. The sequencing used unstimulated CD4+ T cells sorted from spleen or lymph node cells, collected before transplant. Source of these receptors: a human donor who was the organ donor for an intestinal transplant.

The chain has TRBV27 and TRBJ1-5; D is unresolved. From germline, CDR1 is MNHEY and CDR2 SMNVEV (reference sequence). The CDR3 is made up of 14 amino acids. Trimming took off 5 bases at V and 4 bases at J, with 12 bases between the two ends. CDR3 sequence reads: CASSPGGRNQPQHF. The CDR3 nucleotides are TGTGCCAGCAGTCCGGGAGGTCGGAATCAGCCCCAGCATTTT.

CDR3: CASSLEASGVQPTYNEQFF. Written as DNA, the CDR3 is TGTGCCAGCAGCTTAGAGGCTAGCGGGGTCCAACCAACCTACAATGAGCAGTTCTTC. The chain is built from TRBV7-2 and TRBJ2-1; the match to TRBD2 covers 9 bases. Per the germline V gene, CDR1 is SGHTA and CDR2 is FQGNSA. The trim removed 1 base at V and 2 bases at J, leaving 12 bases unmatched. The CDR3 length is 19 residues.

Only one count was recorded for this clone. The chain employs TRBV5-6 and TRBJ1-5; no reliable D call. The CDR3 extends over 15 amino acids. V lost 2 bases to trimming and J lost 4 bases, with 13 bases between them. CDR1 and CDR2 from the germline V gene are SGHDT and YYEEEE. Here the CDR3 reads CASSFGYSTNQPQHF. Written as DNA, the CDR3 is TGTGCCAGCAGCTTCGGTTACAGCACTAATCAGCCCCAGCATTTT.

The genes are TRBV28 and TRBJ2-1; no firm D call. The germline gives CDR1 MDHEN, CDR2 SYDVKM. The CDR3 is made up of 11 amino acids. The germline V and J ends were trimmed by 8 bases and 5 bases, with 7 bases remaining between them. The chain's CDR3 is CASLSNNEQFF. The CDR3 nucleotides are TGTGCCAGCTTATCGAACAATGAGCAGTTCTTC.

This rearrangement joins TRBV19 to TRBJ2-7, with D possibly called TRBD1 or TRBD2 (7 bases each). CDR3 size: 15 residues. V was pared by 3 bases and J by 2 bases, with 14 bases between. The germline V gene has CDR1 LNHDA and CDR2 SQIVND (reference sequence). The CDR3 DNA follows: TGTGCCAGTAGTATGGAGACAGGGACTACCTACGAGCAGTACTTC. Amino acids: CASSMETGTTYEQYF.

The chain joins TRBV18 to TRBJ2-5, with D unresolved. Germline V lookup: CDR1 KGHSH, CDR2 LQKENI. The CDR3 runs 15 residues. The V gene lost 4 bases and the J gene lost 2 bases, with 14 bases spanning the gap. This chain's CDR3 is CASSRGALGQETQYF. In DNA, the CDR3 is TGTGCCAGCTCACGCGGAGCCTTAGGGCAAGAGACCCAGTACTTC.

The rearrangement links TRBV21-1 to TRBJ1-5; TRBD1, the table's D call, lacks a check against the DNA. TRBV21-1 is annotated as a pseudogene. CDR3 length equals 17 residues. CDR3 region: CASSIGFGAYSNQPQHF. The CDR3 nucleotides read TGTGCCAGCAGCATAGGGTTTGGGGCATATAGCAATCAGCCCCAGCATTTT.

The rearrangement links TRBV6-1 to TRBJ2-3; TRBD1 agrees at 11 bases. V lost 7 bases and J lost 6; bases outside the gene matches: 6. This CDR3 has 14 residues. Germline V gene lookup returns CDR1 MNHNS and CDR2 SASEGT. This CDR3 is CASTRTGGMDTQYF. For the CDR3, the DNA is TGTGCCAGCACCAGGACAGGGGGCATGGATACGCAGTATTTT.

The V gene is TRBV7-9, the J gene TRBJ2-7; the match to TRBD1 covers 9 bases. There are 14 residues in the CDR3. Germline assignment: CDR1 SEHNR and CDR2 FQNEAQ (reference sequence). V was pared by 0 bases and J by 4 bases, with 1 base of the junction left unmatched. CDR3 bases: TGTGCCAGCAGCTTAGCCGGGACAGGGTACGAGCAGTACTTC. Its translation: CASSLAGTGYEQYF.